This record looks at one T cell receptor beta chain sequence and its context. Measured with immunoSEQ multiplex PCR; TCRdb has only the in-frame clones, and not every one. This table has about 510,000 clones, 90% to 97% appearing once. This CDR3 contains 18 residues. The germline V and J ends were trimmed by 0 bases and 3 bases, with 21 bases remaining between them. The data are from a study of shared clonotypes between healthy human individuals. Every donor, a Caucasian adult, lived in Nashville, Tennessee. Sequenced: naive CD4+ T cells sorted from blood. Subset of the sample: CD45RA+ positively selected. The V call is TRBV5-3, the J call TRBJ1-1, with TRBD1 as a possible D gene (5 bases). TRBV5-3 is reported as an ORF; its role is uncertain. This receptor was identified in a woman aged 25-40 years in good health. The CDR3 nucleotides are TGTGCCAGAAGCTTGGGCAGGGTTCACGGTGGTTCGGACACTGAAGCTTTCTTT. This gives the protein CARSLGRVHGGSDTEAFF.